The 32 T cell receptor beta chains below were found in one sample sequenced in a study of blood T cells in healthy people across ages. Then a second PCR, running about 6 to 12 cycles, was carried out with a sample-barcoded 5' primer and a J-beta primer mix. TCRdb fed the 5' RACE reads into MiXCR, producing one record per CDR3 protein. In the table there are about 640,000 distinct CDR3 sequences, around 43% of which are singletons. Input material: blood. The receptors here all came from a man older than 75 in good health.

This clonotype was detected many times. The chain uses TRBV2 and TRBJ1-1; D is unclear. Per germline, CDR1 SNHLY and CDR2 FYNNEI. The CDR3 extends over 14 amino acids. V was clipped by 7 bases and J by 0 bases, with 12 bases between them. The CDR3: CASIPTEVNTEAFF. CDR3 bases: TGTGCCAGCATTCCAACAGAAGTGAACACTGAAGCTTTCTTT.

V usage is TRBV20-1 and J usage is TRBJ2-1; 12 bases fit TRBD2. The CDR3 runs 15 residues. The germline V gene encodes CDR1 DFQATT and CDR2 SNEGSKA (reference sequence). V was clipped by 3 bases and J by 7 bases; unmatched bases: 7. The CDR3 spells CSARSPTSGSNEQFF. The CDR3 nucleotides are TGCAGTGCTAGGAGCCCGACTAGCGGGAGTAATGAGCAGTTCTTC.

This clonotype was picked up a small number of times. The chain recombines TRBV11-2 with TRBJ2-3; no clear D. This CDR3 is built from 16 residues. Germline V gene data show CDR1 as SGHAT and CDR2 as FQNNGV. V was shortened by 1 base and J by 2 bases, with 13 bases between the two germline ends. In DNA, the CDR3 is TGTGCCAGCAGCTTAGGGACGGCGATTAACACAGATACGCAGTATTTT. It codes for CASSLGTAINTDTQYF.

This clonotype occurred a few times. The chain links TRBV4-2 to TRBJ2-5; 7 bases fit TRBD2. After removal of 6 bases from V and 1 base from J, the junction contained 11 bases not matched to a gene. Germline V CDR1 and CDR2: LGHNA, YNFKEQ. The CDR3 loop spans 16 amino acids. The CDR3 here is CASRDAGASGQETQYF. DNA for the CDR3: TGTGCCAGCAGGGATGCCGGGGCTAGCGGCCAAGAGACCCAGTACTTC.

This clonotype has just a few counts. The chain uses TRBV7-2 and TRBJ2-3; TRBD2 aligns across 10 bases. The CDR3 extends over 16 amino acids. Germline values: CDR1 SGHTA, CDR2 FQGNSA. Germline trimming cut 4 bases from V and 5 bases from J; bases unmatched to any gene: 9. The CDR3 is CASSSSSGGAVDTQYF. The CDR3 coding sequence is TGTGCCAGCAGCTCCTCCAGCGGGGGGGCGGTAGATACGCAGTATTTT.

The count of this clonotype is one. The V and J genes are TRBV5-1 and TRBJ2-7; 8 bases are shared with TRBD1. CDR3 size: 14 residues. The trim removed 3 bases at V and 7 bases at J, leaving 9 bases unmatched. Germline V gene lookup returns CDR1 SGHRS and CDR2 YFSETQ. The chain's CDR3 is CASSSGTGSIEQYF. For the CDR3, the DNA is TGCGCCAGCAGCTCCGGGACAGGTTCCATTGAGCAGTACTTC.

The chain has TRBV3-1 and TRBJ2-1; 7 positions match TRBD1. The end of the DNA aligns better with TRBJ2-7, so the J call may be wrong. The length of the CDR3 is 15 residues. Per germline, CDR1 LGHDT and CDR2 YNNKEL (reference sequence). The CDR3 sequence: CASSFTGATAYEQYF. CDR3 bases: TGTGCCAGCAGCTTTACAGGGGCGACAGCCTACGAGCAGTACTTC.

This clonotype has more than one count but fewer than ten. The chain uses TRBV28 and TRBJ2-1; 12 nucleotides line up with TRBD1. The CDR3 runs to 15 residues. CDR1 is MDHEN, CDR2 SYDVKM, per germline. The ends lost 7 bases at V and 4 bases at J; junction bases unmatched: 5. The CDR3 DNA reads as TGTGCCAGCACCGTGGGACAGGGGGCATACAATGAGCAGTTCTTC. As protein: CASTVGQGAYNEQFF.

This clonotype occurred a few times. The CDR3 region has the DNA TGCAGTGCCCCCACTACCGGGACAGGAAGGCTGGAAGCTTTCTTT. This translates into CSAPTTGTGRLEAFF. J is TRBJ1-1 and V is TRBV20-1; 8 bases match TRBD1. V was clipped by 6 bases and J by 8 bases; unmatched bases: 17. This CDR3 has 15 amino acids. CDR1 is DFQATT, CDR2 SNEGSKA, per germline (reference sequence).

There are a few counts of this clonotype. The V call is TRBV4-2, the J call TRBJ2-1, with D possibly being TRBD2 (6 bases). V lost 0 bases and J lost 7, with 13 bases in between. The CDR3 is 15 residues long. Germline V CDR1 and CDR2: LGHNA, YNFKEQ. The chain's CDR3 is CASSQDGGGLNEQFF. The CDR3 DNA reads TGTGCCAGCAGCCAAGATGGGGGAGGATTGAATGAGCAGTTCTTC.

This clonotype has a single count. The CDR3 DNA reads as TGTGCCAGCAGCTTAGTCGGGCCGGGGGAGCTGTTTTTT. Its protein product is CASSLVGPGELFF. The chain is built from TRBV7-9 and TRBJ2-2; no clear D. The ends were cut back, 1 base at V and 8 bases at J, with 8 bases in the middle. This CDR3 contains 13 residues. Germline CDR1 SEHNR, CDR2 FQNEAQ (reference sequence).

This clonotype has more than one count but fewer than ten. The chain combines TRBV5-1 with TRBJ2-1; 14 nucleotides agree with TRBD2. Trimming at V came to 5 bases and at J to 8 bases, leaving 15 bases not matched to a gene. Germline CDR1 SGHRS, CDR2 YFSETQ. There are 18 residues in the CDR3. Here the CDR3 reads CASRREGTSGGRGDEQFF. The CDR3 DNA sequence: TGCGCCAGCAGGAGGGAAGGGACTAGCGGGGGCCGGGGAGATGAGCAGTTCTTC.

The V and J genes are TRBV4-2 and TRBJ2-1, with TRBD2 identical over 11 bases. Germline-derived CDR1 and CDR2 are LGHNA and YNFKEQ. The CDR3 contains 16 residues. The V and J ends lost 3 bases and 4 bases, in that order; junction bases with no gene match: 5. For the CDR3, the DNA is TGTGCCAGCAGCCATACTAGCGGGGGTCCTTACAATGAGCAGTTCTTC. Protein product: CASSHTSGGPYNEQFF.

This rearrangement joins TRBV5-1 to TRBJ2-3, with 10 bases aligning to TRBD2. Germline CDR1 is SGHRS and CDR2 is YFSETQ. The CDR3 sequence is 17 residues long. The V and J ends lost 4 bases and 5 bases, in that order; junction bases with no gene match: 13. Written as DNA, the CDR3 is TGCGCCAGCAGCCCTGGTCTTCTAGCGGGAGCGGAAGATACGCAGTATTTT. It specifies CASSPGLLAGAEDTQYF. The full variable domain, in which reference TRBV5-1 and TRBJ2-3 provide the parts outside the CDR3, is KAGVTQTPRYLIKTRGQQVTLSCSPISGHRSVSWYQQTPGQGLQFLFEYFSETQRNKGNFPGRFSGRQFSNSRSEMNVSTLELGDSALYLCASSPGLLAGAEDTQYFGPGTRLTVL.

In this sample, this clonotype turned up once. A much more abundant neighbour one base away suggests this may be a read error. The V gene is TRBV7-9, the J gene TRBJ2-4, with a possible D match to TRBD1 (5 bases). The end of the DNA fits TRBJ2-7 better, so the J call may be wrong. This CDR3 region has 14 residues. CDR1 is SEHNR, CDR2 FQNEAQ, per germline (reference sequence). This CDR3 reads CASSLDEGVGEQYF. In nucleotides, the CDR3 is TGTGCCAGCAGCTTAGACGAAGGGGTCGGCGAGCAGTACTTC.

This clonotype was counted a few times. The chain links TRBV7-2 to TRBJ2-4, with 15 bases matching TRBD2. Matching the DNA end better, TRBJ2-7 makes the J call doubtful. The CDR3 length is 17 residues. CDR1 and CDR2 from the germline V gene are SGHTA and FQGNSA. DNA of the CDR3: TGTGCCAGCAGCAAAAGGCGGACTAGCGGGAGGGCTTACGAGCAGTACTTC. It is translated as CASSKRRTSGRAYEQYF.

V and J are TRBV28 and TRBJ2-6; possible D gene TRBD1, 5 bases. This CDR3 is 16 amino acids long. V gave up 5 bases and J gave up 1 base, with 12 bases separating them. Germline V gives CDR1 MDHEN, CDR2 SYDVKM. DNA for the CDR3: TGTGCCAGCAGTGCCGACGGACAATCTGGGGCCAACGTCCTGACTTTC. This translates into CASSADGQSGANVLTF.

J is TRBJ2-5 and V is TRBV20-1, with D unclear. Germline V gene sequence: CDR1 DFQATT, CDR2 SNEGSKA (reference sequence). Trimming pared 8 bases from V and 11 bases from J, leaving 33 bases between. The CDR3 contains 16 residues. This chain's CDR3 is CSTHTAVGRYYNEQYF. For the CDR3, the DNA is TGCAGTACCCACACTGCTGTCGGTCGGTACTACAATGAGCAGTACTTC.

This chain links TRBV5-4 with TRBJ2-5, with D possibly being TRBD1 (5 bases). The ends were cut back, 2 bases at V and 2 bases at J, with 13 bases in the middle. Germline V lookup: CDR1 SGHNT, CDR2 YYREEE (reference sequence). The CDR3 has 15 residues. The CDR3: CASSLLGRAQETQYF. The CDR3 DNA reads TGTGCCAGCAGCTTACTTGGCAGGGCACAAGAGACCCAGTACTTC.

Concerning this clonotype: Given a much more abundant clone one base away, this may be a read error. V is TRBV7-2 and J is TRBJ2-1; TRBD1 is a possible D gene (6 bases). In germline, CDR1 is SGHTA, CDR2 FQGNSA. The CDR3 spans 13 residues. Trimming removed 7 bases at V and 10 bases at J, with 17 bases between. The CDR3 region has the DNA TGTGCCAGCAATCGAACAGGGTTAGGGGAGCAGTTCTTC. This sequence encodes CASNRTGLGEQFF.

The rearrangement uses TRBV6-2 or TRBV6-3 and TRBJ1-5; 10 nucleotides align to TRBD1. CDR1 MNHEY and CDR2 SVGEGT come from the germline V gene. The CDR3 has 13 amino acids. V trimming: 7 bases; J trimming: 6 bases; junction bases outside the gene matches: 3. The DNA for the CDR3 is TGTGCCAGCAATGACAGGGGGCTTCAGCCCCAGCATTTT. This sequence encodes CASNDRGLQPQHF.

This clonotype has only a few counts. The chain couples TRBV20-1 to TRBJ2-1; no definite D call. The germline V gene has CDR1 DFQATT and CDR2 SNEGSKA (reference sequence). The CDR3 is 11 residues long. V dropped 0 bases and J dropped 9 bases, with 6 bases sitting between them. CDR3 nucleotides: TGCAGTGCTAGAGAAAAGATTGAGCAGTTCTTC. Translation gives CSAREKIEQFF.

J is TRBJ2-7 and V is TRBV7-2, with 7 bases aligning to TRBD2. CDR1 SGHTA and CDR2 FQGNSA come from the germline V gene. The CDR3 covers 14 residues. J gave up 5 bases and V 1 base, and 5 bases lay outside the gene matches. The CDR3 sequence is CASSLGTRSHEQYF. Written as DNA, the CDR3 is TGTGCCAGCAGCTTAGGGACTAGATCCCACGAGCAGTACTTC.

The rearrangement uses TRBV11-2 and TRBJ2-3; 9 nucleotides line up with TRBD2. Germline CDR1 is SGHAT and CDR2 is FQNNGV. With V trimmed by 4 bases and J by 5 bases, 4 bases remained unmatched. The CDR3 is made up of 14 amino acids. The CDR3 here is CASSSRGRVDTQYF. CDR3 DNA sequence: TGTGCCAGCAGCTCCCGCGGGAGGGTAGATACGCAGTATTTT. The full variable domain, with the rest looked up from reference TRBV11-2 and TRBJ2-3, is EAGVAQSPRYKIIEKRQSVAFWCNPISGHATLYWYQQILGQGPKLLIQFQNNGVVDDSQLPKDRFSAERLKGVDSTLKIQPAKLEDSAVYLCASSSRGRVDTQYFGPGTRLTVL.

The chain has TRBV27 and TRBJ2-7; possibly TRBD1 for D (5 bases). This CDR3 contains 13 residues. V gave up 5 bases and J gave up 3 bases, with 11 bases separating them. CDR1 and CDR2 (germline): MNHEY, SMNVEV (reference sequence). CDR3 in amino acids: CASSGAKGYEQYF. CDR3 in DNA: TGTGCCAGCAGTGGGGCTAAGGGCTACGAGCAGTACTTC.

The V call is TRBV6-6, the J call TRBJ2-5; D perhaps matches TRBD2 (6 bases). The end of the DNA aligns better with TRBJ2-7, so the J call may be wrong. Germline V lookup: CDR1 MNHNY, CDR2 SVGAGI (reference sequence). The CDR3 runs 11 residues. The CDR3 DNA reads as TGTGCCAGCACCACGGGGGTCGAGCAGTACTTC. Translating it yields CASTTGVEQYF.

The chain recombines TRBV4-2 with TRBJ2-2; D is uncertain. V was trimmed by 1 base and J by 6 bases, leaving 6 bases between them. The germline V gene has CDR1 LGHNA and CDR2 YNFKEQ. This CDR3 comprises 13 residues. The CDR3 nucleotides are TGTGCCAGCAGCCAAGTCCTTTCCGGGGAGCTGTTTTTT. Encoded protein: CASSQVLSGELFF.

This clonotype has more than one count but fewer than ten. The chain recombines TRBV6-5 with TRBJ2-5; TRBD1 matches 9 bases. The DNA end is a closer match to TRBJ2-7, so the J assignment may be wrong. CDR3 length equals 15 residues. CDR1 is MNHEY, CDR2 SVGAGI, per germline. The CDR3 protein is CASSRPGQGTNEQYF. The CDR3 DNA sequence: TGTGCCAGCAGCAGACCGGGACAGGGTACCAACGAGCAGTACTTC.

In DNA form, the CDR3 reads TGCGCCAGCAGCTCAACTGGACTAGCCCTATCGGGAGAGACCCAGTACTTC. Encoded protein: CASSSTGLALSGETQYF. V usage is TRBV5-1 and J usage is TRBJ2-5; 8 nucleotides align to TRBD2. The germline V gene has CDR1 SGHRS and CDR2 YFSETQ. The CDR3 loop spans 17 amino acids. The ends lost 3 bases at V and 4 bases at J; junction bases unmatched: 14.

This rearrangement joins TRBV29-1 to TRBJ2-5; tentatively, D is TRBD2 (6 bases). V lost 6 bases to trimming and J lost 11 bases, with 28 bases between them. Germline-derived CDR1 and CDR2 are SQVTM and ANQGSEA. The CDR3 extends over 15 amino acids. The DNA for the CDR3 is TGCAGCGTGGGGAGGTCGGGCGGGGCCGACAATGAGCAGTACTTC. This codes for CSVGRSGGADNEQYF.

The rearrangement joins TRBV9 to TRBJ1-1, with unresolved D. The CDR3 contains 14 residues. Deletions cut 3 bases from V and 0 bases from J, with 9 bases between. Germline CDR1 reads SGDLS; CDR2 reads YYNGEE. The CDR3, as DNA: TGTGCCAGCAGCGGAGTACAGATGAACACTGAAGCTTTCTTT. It codes for CASSGVQMNTEAFF.

This chain connects TRBV2 to TRBJ2-1; D perhaps matches TRBD2 (5 bases). V lost 7 bases and J 4 bases, leaving 17 bases between the germline ends. Germline V gene data show CDR1 as SNHLY and CDR2 as FYNNEI. The CDR3 runs 15 residues. CDR3 sequence reads: CASMPSWTQYNEQFF. The CDR3 coding sequence is TGTGCCAGCATGCCAAGTTGGACTCAATACAATGAGCAGTTCTTC.